These 2 T cell receptor beta chains originate from one sample sequenced in a study of T cell changes during pregnancy in multiple sclerosis. Data came from immunoSEQ multiplex PCR; TCRdb stores just in-frame clones and leaves some out. The data hold more than 80,000 clones, with around 90% observed a single time. The sample here was peripheral blood, taken before pregnancy. The receptors come from a female donor with multiple sclerosis, enrolled in a pregnancy study.

A single count supports this clone. The chain combines TRBV28 with TRBJ2-1, with a possible D match to TRBD2 (5 bases). The CDR3 loop spans 16 amino acids. V gave up 3 bases and J gave up 0 bases, with 12 bases separating them. Germline assignment: CDR1 MDHEN and CDR2 SYDVKM. For the CDR3, the DNA is TGTGCCAGCAGTTTCGTAGCCAGCGGCTCCTACAATGAGCAGTTCTTC. Residues: CASSFVASGSYNEQFF. The variable domain in full, completed from reference TRBV28 and TRBJ2-1, reads DVKVTQSSRYLVKRTGEKVFLECVQDMDHENMFWYRQDPGLGLRLIYFSYDVKMKEKGDIPEGYSVSREKKERFSLILESASTNQTSMYLCASSFVASGSYNEQFFGPGTRLTVL.

The chain combines TRBV19 with TRBJ1-6, with a tentative D call TRBD1 (6 bases). The CDR3 loop spans 13 amino acids. Deletions cut 9 bases from V and 5 bases from J, with 11 bases between. Per the germline V gene, CDR1 is LNHDA and CDR2 is SQIVND (reference sequence). CDR3 sequence reads: CASGDTDNSPLHF. DNA for the CDR3: TGTGCCAGCGGGGACACCGATAATTCACCCCTCCACTTT.